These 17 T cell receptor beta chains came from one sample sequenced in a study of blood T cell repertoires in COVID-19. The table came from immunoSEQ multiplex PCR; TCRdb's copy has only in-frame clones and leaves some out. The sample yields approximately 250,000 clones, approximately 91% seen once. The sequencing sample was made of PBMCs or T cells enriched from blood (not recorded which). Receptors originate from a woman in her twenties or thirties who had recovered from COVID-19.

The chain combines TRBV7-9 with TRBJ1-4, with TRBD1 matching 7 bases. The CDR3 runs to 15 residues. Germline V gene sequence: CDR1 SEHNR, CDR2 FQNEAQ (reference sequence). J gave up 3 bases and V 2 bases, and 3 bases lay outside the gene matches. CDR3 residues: CASSLSQGANEKLFF. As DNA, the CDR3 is TGTGCCAGCAGCTTATCTCAGGGGGCTAATGAAAAACTGTTTTTT. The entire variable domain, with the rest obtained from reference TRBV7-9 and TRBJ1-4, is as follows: DTGVSQNPRHKITKRGQNVTFRCDPISEHNRLYWYRQTLGQGPEFLTYFQNEAQLEKSRLLSDRFSAERPKGSFSTLEIQRTEQGDSAMYLCASSLSQGANEKLFFGSGTQLSVL.

CDR3 coding DNA: TGTGCCAGCAGGCTAACAGATCAGCCCCAGCATTTT. Its protein is CASRLTDQPQHF. This chain uses TRBV28 with TRBJ1-5; D remains unclear. This CDR3 region has 12 residues. From germline, CDR1 is MDHEN and CDR2 SYDVKM. Trimming shortened V by 6 bases and J by 5 bases, and 8 bases separated the two germline ends.

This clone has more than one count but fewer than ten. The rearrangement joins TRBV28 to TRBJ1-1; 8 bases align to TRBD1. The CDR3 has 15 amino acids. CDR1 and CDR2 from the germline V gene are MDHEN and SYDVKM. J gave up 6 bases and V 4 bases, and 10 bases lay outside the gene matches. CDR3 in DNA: TGTGCCAGCAGTTCGCGGACAGGGTTGGACCCTGAAGCTTTCTTT. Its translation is CASSSRTGLDPEAFF.

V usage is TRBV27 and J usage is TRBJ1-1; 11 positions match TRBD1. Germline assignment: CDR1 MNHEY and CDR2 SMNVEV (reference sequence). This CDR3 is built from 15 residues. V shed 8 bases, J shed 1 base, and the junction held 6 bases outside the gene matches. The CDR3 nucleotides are TGTGCCAGCGGACAGGGGGCGTGGGGGAACACTGAAGCTTTCTTT. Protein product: CASGQGAWGNTEAFF.

CDR3 residues: CASSPGSSGGYTF. CDR3 bases: TGCGCCAGCAGCCCGGGATCATCGGGTGGCTACACCTTC. This chain links TRBV5-1 with TRBJ1-2; D unresolved. The CDR3 consists of 13 residues. Looked up from germline, CDR1 is SGHRS and CDR2 is YFSETQ. V dropped 4 bases and J dropped 7 bases, with 14 bases sitting between them.

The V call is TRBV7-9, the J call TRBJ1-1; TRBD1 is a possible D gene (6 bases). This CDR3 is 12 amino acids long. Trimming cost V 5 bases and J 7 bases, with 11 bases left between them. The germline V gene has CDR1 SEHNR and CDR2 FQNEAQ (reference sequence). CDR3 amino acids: CASSLTGYEAFF. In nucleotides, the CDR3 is TGTGCCAGCAGCCTGACAGGTTATGAAGCTTTCTTT. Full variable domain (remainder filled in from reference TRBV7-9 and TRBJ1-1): DTGVSQNPRHKITKRGQNVTFRCDPISEHNRLYWYRQTLGQGPEFLTYFQNEAQLEKSRLLSDRFSAERPKGSFSTLEIQRTEQGDSAMYLCASSLTGYEAFFGQGTRLTVV.

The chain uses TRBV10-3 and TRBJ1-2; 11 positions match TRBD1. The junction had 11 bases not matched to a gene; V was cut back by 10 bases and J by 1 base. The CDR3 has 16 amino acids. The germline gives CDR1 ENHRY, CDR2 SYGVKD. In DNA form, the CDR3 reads TGTGCCAGCAGACCGGGACAGGGGGGGCATAACTATGGCTACACCTTC. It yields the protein CASRPGQGGHNYGYTF.

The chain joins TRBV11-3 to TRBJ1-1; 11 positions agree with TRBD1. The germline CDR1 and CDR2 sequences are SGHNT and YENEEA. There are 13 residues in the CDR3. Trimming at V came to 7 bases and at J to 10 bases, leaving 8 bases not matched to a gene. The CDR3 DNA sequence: TGTGCCAGCATTCGGACAGGGGGCGGCGGAGCTTTCTTT. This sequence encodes CASIRTGGGGAFF. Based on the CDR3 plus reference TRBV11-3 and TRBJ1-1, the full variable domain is EAGVVQSPRYKIIEKKQPVAFWCNPISGHNTLYWYLQNLGQGPELLIRYENEEAVDDSQLPKDRFSAERLKGVDSTLKIQPAELGDSAVYLCASIRTGGGGAFFGQGTRLTVV.

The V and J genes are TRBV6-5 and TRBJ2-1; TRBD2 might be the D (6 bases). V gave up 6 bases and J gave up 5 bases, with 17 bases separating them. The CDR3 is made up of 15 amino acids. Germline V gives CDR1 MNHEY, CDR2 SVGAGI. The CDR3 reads CASSLRWRADNEQFF. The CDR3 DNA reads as TGTGCCAGCAGCCTAAGGTGGAGGGCGGACAATGAGCAGTTCTTC.

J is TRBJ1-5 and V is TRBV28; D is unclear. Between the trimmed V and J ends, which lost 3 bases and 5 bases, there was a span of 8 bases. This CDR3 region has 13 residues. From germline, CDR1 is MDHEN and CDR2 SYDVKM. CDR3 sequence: CASSFGGDQPQHF. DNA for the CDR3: TGTGCCAGCAGTTTCGGAGGAGATCAGCCCCAGCATTTT. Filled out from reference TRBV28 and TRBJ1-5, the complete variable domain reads DVKVTQSSRYLVKRTGEKVFLECVQDMDHENMFWYRQDPGLGLRLIYFSYDVKMKEKGDIPEGYSVSREKKERFSLILESASTNQTSMYLCASSFGGDQPQHFGDGTRLSIL.

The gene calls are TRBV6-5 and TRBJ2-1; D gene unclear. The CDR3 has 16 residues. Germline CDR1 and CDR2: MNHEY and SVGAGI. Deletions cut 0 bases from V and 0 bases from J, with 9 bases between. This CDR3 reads CASSYSKRDSYNEQFF. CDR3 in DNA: TGTGCCAGCAGTTACTCCAAGCGCGACTCCTACAATGAGCAGTTCTTC.

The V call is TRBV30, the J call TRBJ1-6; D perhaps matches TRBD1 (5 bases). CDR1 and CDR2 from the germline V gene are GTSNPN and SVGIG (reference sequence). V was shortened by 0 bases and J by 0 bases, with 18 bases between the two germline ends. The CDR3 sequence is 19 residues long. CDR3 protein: CAWSVTALQYSSYNSPLHF. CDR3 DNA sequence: TGTGCCTGGAGTGTGACAGCGTTACAATACAGCTCCTATAATTCACCCCTCCACTTT.

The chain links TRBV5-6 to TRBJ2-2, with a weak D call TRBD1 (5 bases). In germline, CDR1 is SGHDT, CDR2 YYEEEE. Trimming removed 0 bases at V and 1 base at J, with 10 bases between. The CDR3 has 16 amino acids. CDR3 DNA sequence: TGTGCCAGCAGCTTGGGCCAAGGACAGAACACCGGGGAGCTGTTTTTT. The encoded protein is CASSLGQGQNTGELFF.

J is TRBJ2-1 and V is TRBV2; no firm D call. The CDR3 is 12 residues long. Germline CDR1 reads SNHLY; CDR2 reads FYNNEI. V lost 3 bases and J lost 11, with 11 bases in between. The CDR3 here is CASSDGPLKQFF. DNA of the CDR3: TGTGCCAGCAGTGATGGCCCCCTCAAGCAGTTCTTC.

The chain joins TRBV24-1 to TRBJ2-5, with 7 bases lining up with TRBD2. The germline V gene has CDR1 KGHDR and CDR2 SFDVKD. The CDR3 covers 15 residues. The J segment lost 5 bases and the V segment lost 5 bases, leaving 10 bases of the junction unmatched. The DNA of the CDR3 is TGTGCCACCAGTGCCGGGACTACCCGATGGGAGACCCAGTACTTC. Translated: CATSAGTTRWETQYF.

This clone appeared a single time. The CDR3 sequence is CASSSRQGRNEQYF. The CDR3 nucleotides are TGTGCCAGCAGCTCAAGACAGGGGAGGAACGAGCAGTACTTC. The chain is built from TRBV5-4 and TRBJ2-7, with 8 bases identical to TRBD1. The CDR3 extends over 14 amino acids. The germline V gene has CDR1 SGHNT and CDR2 YYREEE (reference sequence). Losses at the gene ends were 3 bases for V and 5 bases for J; bases not matched to a gene: 7. Full variable domain (remainder filled in from reference TRBV5-4 and TRBJ2-7): ETGVTQSPTHLIKTRGQQVTLRCSSQSGHNTVSWYQQALGQGPQFIFQYYREEENGRGNFPPRFSGLQFPNYSSELNVNALELDDSALYLCASSSRQGRNEQYFGPGTRLTVT.

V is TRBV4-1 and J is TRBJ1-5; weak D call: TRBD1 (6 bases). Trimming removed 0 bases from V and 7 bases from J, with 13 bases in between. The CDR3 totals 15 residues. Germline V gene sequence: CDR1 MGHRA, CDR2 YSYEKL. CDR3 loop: CASSQEQDRGQPQHF. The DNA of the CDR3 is TGCGCCAGCAGCCAAGAACAGGACAGAGGCCAGCCCCAGCATTTT.